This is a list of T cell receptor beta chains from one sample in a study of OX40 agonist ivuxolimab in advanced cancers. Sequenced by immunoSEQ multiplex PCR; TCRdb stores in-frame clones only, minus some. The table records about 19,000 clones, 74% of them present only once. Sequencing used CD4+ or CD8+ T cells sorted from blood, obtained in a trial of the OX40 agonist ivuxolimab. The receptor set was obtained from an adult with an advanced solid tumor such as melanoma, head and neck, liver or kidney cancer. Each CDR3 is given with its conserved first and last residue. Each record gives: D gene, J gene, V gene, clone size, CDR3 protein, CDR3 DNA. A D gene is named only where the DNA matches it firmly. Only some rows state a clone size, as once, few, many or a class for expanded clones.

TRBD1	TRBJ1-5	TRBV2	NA	CASSELSAGGQPQHF	TGTGCCAGCAGTGAACTTTCGGCAGGGGGTCAGCCCCAGCATTTT
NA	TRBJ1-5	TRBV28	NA	CASTVAGNQPQHF	TGTGCCAGCACCGTTGCGGGCAATCAGCCCCAGCATTTT
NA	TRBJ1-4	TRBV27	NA	CASSSSRDTNEKLFF	TGTGCCAGCAGTTCCTCCCGGGATACCAATGAAAAACTGTTTTTT
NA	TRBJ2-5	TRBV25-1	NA	CASSGFTSRETQYF	TGTGCCAGCAGTGGTTTTACTAGCAGAGAGACCCAGTACTTC
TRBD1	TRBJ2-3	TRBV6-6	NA	CARDGTGSTDTQYF	TGTGCCAGAGATGGGACAGGTAGCACAGATACGCAGTATTTT
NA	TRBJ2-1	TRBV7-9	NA	CASSLAHEQFF	TGTGCCAGCAGCTTAGCCCATGAGCAGTTCTTC
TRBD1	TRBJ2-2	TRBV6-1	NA	CASSGRGQGTTGELFF	TGTGCCAGCAGTGGCCGGGGACAGGGGACCACCGGGGAGCTGTTTTTT
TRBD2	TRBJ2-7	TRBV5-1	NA	CASSWLSGSYEQYF	TGTGCCAGCAGCTGGCTCAGCGGGAGCTACGAGCAGTACTTC
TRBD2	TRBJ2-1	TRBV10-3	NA	CAISESTGGASDEQFF	TGTGCCATCAGTGAGTCGACGGGGGGGGCCTCGGATGAGCAGTTCTTC
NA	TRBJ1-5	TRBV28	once	CASSLNAYPLSNQPQHF	TGTGCCAGCAGTTTAAATGCCTACCCCCTAAGCAATCAGCCCCAGCATTTT
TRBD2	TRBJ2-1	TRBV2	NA	CASRGGDEQFF	TGTGCCAGTCGGGGGGGCGATGAGCAGTTCTTC
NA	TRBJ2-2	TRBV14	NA	CASSPMNTGELFF	TGTGCCAGCAGTCCTATGAACACCGGGGAGCTGTTTTTT
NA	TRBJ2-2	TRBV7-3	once	CASSLVDTGELFF	TGTGCCAGCAGCTTAGTCGACACCGGGGAGCTGTTTTTT
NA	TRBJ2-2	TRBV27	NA	CASSLGTTGELFF	TGTGCCAGCAGTTTGGGGACTACCGGGGAGCTGTTTTTT
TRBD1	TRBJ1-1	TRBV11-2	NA	CASSWTGGLRNTEAFF	TGTGCCAGCAGCTGGACAGGGGGCTTAAGAAACACTGAAGCTTTCTTT
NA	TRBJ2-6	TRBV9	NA	CASSSWSGANVLTF	TGTGCCAGCAGCTCCTGGTCTGGGGCCAACGTCCTGACTTTC
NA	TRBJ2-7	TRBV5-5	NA	CASSLAGTPSYEQYF	TGTGCCAGCAGCTTGGCCGGGACACCCTCCTACGAGCAGTACTTC
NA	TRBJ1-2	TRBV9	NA	CASSVDSNYGYTF	TGTGCCAGCAGCGTGGACAGTAACTATGGCTACACCTTC
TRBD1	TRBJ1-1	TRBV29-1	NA	CSVEETGAAGNIEAFF	TGCAGCGTTGAAGAGACAGGGGCCGCTGGTAACATTGAAGCTTTCTTT
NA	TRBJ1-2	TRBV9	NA	CASSGSGLNYGYTF	TGTGCCAGCAGCGGTAGCGGGTTGAACTATGGCTACACCTTC
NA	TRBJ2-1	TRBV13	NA	CASSLDRNSYNEQFF	TGTGCCAGCAGCTTAGACAGGAACTCCTACAATGAGCAGTTCTTC
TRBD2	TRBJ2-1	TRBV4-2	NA	CASSQDQASGYNEQFF	TGTGCCAGCAGCCAAGATCAGGCTAGCGGATACAATGAGCAGTTCTTC
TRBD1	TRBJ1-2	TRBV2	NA	CATYRGSDYGYTF	TGTGCCACGTACAGGGGTTCTGACTATGGCTACACCTTC
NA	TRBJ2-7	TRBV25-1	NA	CASSDANRQYEQYF	TGTGCCAGCAGTGATGCGAACAGGCAATACGAGCAGTACTTC
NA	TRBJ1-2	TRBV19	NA	CASSLDSVNYGYTF	TGTGCCAGTAGTTTGGACAGCGTTAACTATGGCTACACCTTC
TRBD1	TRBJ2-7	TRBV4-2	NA	CASSHRDRNYEQYF	TGTGCCAGCAGCCACCGGGACAGAAACTACGAGCAGTACTTC
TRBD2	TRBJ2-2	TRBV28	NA	CASSLFPVGTSGRVNTGELFF	TGTGCCAGCAGTTTATTCCCCGTCGGGACTAGCGGGAGGGTGAACACCGGGGAGCTGTTTTTT
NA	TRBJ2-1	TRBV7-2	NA	CASSLGDYNEQFF	TGTGCCAGCAGCTTGGGAGATTACAATGAGCAGTTCTTC
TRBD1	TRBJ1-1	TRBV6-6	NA	CASSWGQLVNTEAFF	TGTGCCAGCAGTTGGGGACAGCTTGTGAACACTGAAGCTTTCTTT
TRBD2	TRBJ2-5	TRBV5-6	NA	CASSGEEASGSSRETQYF	TGTGCCAGCAGCGGTGAGGAGGCTAGCGGGAGTTCGCGGGAGACCCAGTACTTC
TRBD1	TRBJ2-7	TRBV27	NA	CASSSQGAEQYF	TGTGCCAGCAGTTCACAGGGGGCCGAGCAGTACTTC
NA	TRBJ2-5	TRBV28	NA	CASSSRARTIETQYF	TGTGCCAGCAGTTCTCGGGCCCGGACCATTGAGACCCAGTACTTC
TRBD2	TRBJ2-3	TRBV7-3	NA	CASSLGLAGTDTQYF	TGTGCCAGCAGCCTCGGACTAGCGGGCACAGATACGCAGTATTTT
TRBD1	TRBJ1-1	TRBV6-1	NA	CASSRQGPEAFF	TGTGCCAGCAGTAGACAGGGACCTGAAGCTTTCTTT
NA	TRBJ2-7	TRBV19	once	CASSFRGGREQYF	TGTGCCAGTAGTTTCCGTGGGGGGCGCGAGCAGTACTTC
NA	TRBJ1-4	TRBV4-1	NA	CASSPRAVRYEKLFF	TGCGCCAGCAGCCCCAGGGCCGTAAGATATGAAAAACTGTTTTTT
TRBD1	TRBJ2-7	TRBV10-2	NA	CASSEPYGTGVTYEQYF	TGCGCCAGCAGTGAGCCCTACGGGACAGGGGTAACCTACGAGCAGTACTTC
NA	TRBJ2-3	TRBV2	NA	CASSDSGSSTDTQYF	TGTGCCAGCAGTGATAGCGGCTCTAGCACAGATACGCAGTATTTT
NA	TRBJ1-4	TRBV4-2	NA	CASSQGEFATNEKLFF	TGTGCCAGCAGCCAAGGAGAATTTGCAACTAATGAAAAACTGTTTTTT
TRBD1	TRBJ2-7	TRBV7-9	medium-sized	CASSSQGGNYEQYF	TGTGCCAGCAGCTCACAAGGGGGCAACTACGAGCAGTACTTC
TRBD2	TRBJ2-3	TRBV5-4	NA	CASSDLAGGPDTQYF	TGTGCCAGCAGCGACCTAGCGGGAGGGCCGGATACGCAGTATTTT
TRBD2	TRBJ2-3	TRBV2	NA	CASSLGGLAGADTQYF	TGTGCCAGCAGCTTGGGGGGACTAGCGGGAGCAGATACGCAGTATTTT
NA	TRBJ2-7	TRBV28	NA	CASSLGREQYF	TGTGCCAGCAGTTTAGGGCGGGAGCAGTACTTC
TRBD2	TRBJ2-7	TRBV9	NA	CASSVGLATYEQYF	TGTGCCAGCAGCGTAGGACTAGCAACCTACGAGCAGTACTTC
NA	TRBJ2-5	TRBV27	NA	CASRRASQETQYF	TGTGCCAGCAGGAGGGCCAGCCAAGAGACCCAGTACTTC
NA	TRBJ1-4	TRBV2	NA	CASSSPTDATNEKLFF	TGTGCCAGCAGTTCTCCCACCGACGCAACTAATGAAAAACTGTTTTTT
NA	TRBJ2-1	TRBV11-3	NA	CASSPGPNNEQFF	TGTGCCAGCAGCCCGGGGCCAAACAATGAGCAGTTCTTC
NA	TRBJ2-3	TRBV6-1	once	CASSEDWTVPATDTQYF	TGTGCCAGCAGTGAAGATTGGACAGTCCCGGCCACGGATACGCAGTATTTT
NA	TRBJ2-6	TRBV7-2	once	CASSLVSVSSGANVLTF	TGTGCCAGCAGCTTAGTATCTGTGAGCTCTGGGGCCAACGTCCTGACTTTC